The 16 T cell receptor beta chains below were found in one sample sequenced in a study of T cells in Graves' hyperthyroidism and ophthalmopathy. It was RNA transcripts that yielded the amplified TCR beta CDR3 regions. TCR CDR3 underwent first-round RT-PCR with the HTBI primer set. TCRdb re-analysed the multiplex PCR reads in MiXCR, keeping a single row per CDR3 protein. The sample consists of under 300,000 distinct CDR3 sequences, roughly 15% of them appearing once. Sequencing was carried out using blood. The receptor source for this set is a woman in her thirties or forties with Graves' hyperthyroidism that later progressed to Graves' ophthalmopathy.

This clonotype has a count of ten or more. The chain carries TRBV20-1 and TRBJ2-7; 8 bases align to TRBD1. This CDR3 contains 12 residues. Germline V gives CDR1 DFQATT, CDR2 SNEGSKA (reference sequence). The ends lost 7 bases at V and 6 bases at J; junction bases unmatched: 8. CDR3 loop: CSGSAGGGEQYF. As DNA, the CDR3 is TGCAGTGGTTCCGCAGGGGGCGGCGAGCAGTACTTC.

The rearrangement joins TRBV27 to TRBJ1-1, with D possibly being TRBD1 (5 bases). The V end was cut by 8 bases, the J end by 1 base, with 17 bases between. Germline-derived CDR1 and CDR2 are MNHEY and SMNVEV (reference sequence). The length of the CDR3 is 15 residues. DNA of the CDR3: TGTGCCAGCCCTGAACAGGCTGAGAGGAACACTGAAGCTTTCTTT. This sequence encodes CASPEQAERNTEAFF.

This clonotype appeared many times. The V and J genes are TRBV13 and TRBJ2-7; 11 nucleotides line up with TRBD1. The V segment lost 7 bases and the J segment 5 bases; nucleotides outside the gene matches: 10. The V gene's germline CDR1 is PRHDT and CDR2 FYEKMQ (reference sequence). The CDR3 totals 15 residues. The chain's CDR3 is CASTPTGQGGHEQYF. The CDR3 coding sequence is TGTGCCAGCACCCCGACGGGACAGGGGGGCCACGAGCAGTACTTC.

This clonotype was seen at least ten times. The rearrangement joins TRBV9 to TRBJ2-7, with a tentative D call TRBD2 (6 bases). Trimming pared 4 bases from V and 7 bases from J, leaving 12 bases between. Germline CDR1 and CDR2: SGDLS and YYNGEE. There are 12 residues in the CDR3. CDR3 nucleotide sequence: TGTGCCAGCAGCCGGGGGTCGGGGGAGCAGTACTTC. The encoded protein is CASSRGSGEQYF.

The J gene is TRBJ2-5, the V gene TRBV5-1; D is unclear. V lost 1 base to trimming and J lost 6 bases, with 16 bases between them. CDR3 size: 15 residues. Germline V gives CDR1 SGHRS, CDR2 YFSETQ. CDR3 protein: CASSLWTAGKKTQYF. The CDR3 nucleotides read TGCGCCAGCAGCTTGTGGACGGCCGGAAAAAAGACCCAGTACTTC.

This clonotype was recorded at least ten times. The J gene is TRBJ1-3, the V gene TRBV12-3 or TRBV12-4; 10 bases match TRBD1. V was clipped by 6 bases and J by 4 bases; unmatched bases: 15. The CDR3 has 18 amino acids. The DNA of the CDR3 is TGTGCCAGCAGCTTCCCGGGACAGGGGATTTTAACCGGAAACACCATATATTTT. Translated, it gives CASSFPGQGILTGNTIYF.

This chain joins TRBV2 and TRBJ2-2, with D perhaps assigned TRBD1 or TRBD2 (5 bases each). Germline CDR1 and CDR2: SNHLY and FYNNEI. The germline V and J ends were trimmed by 6 bases and 6 bases, with 11 bases remaining between them. The CDR3 length is 13 residues. The CDR3 DNA reads as TGTGCCAGCAGCAGGGACGGGGCCGGGGAGCTGTTTTTT. Translated: CASSRDGAGELFF.

This clonotype has just a few counts. The chain couples TRBV12-3 or TRBV12-4 to TRBJ2-4; 10 nucleotides match TRBD1. The CDR3 sequence is 12 residues long. The V gene end was trimmed by 6 bases and the J gene end by 14 bases; junction bases not matched to a gene: 7. As DNA, the CDR3 is TGTGCCAGCAGCTATGACAGGGGGCAAGAGTACTTC. Its translation is CASSYDRGQEYF.

The chain uses TRBV4-1 and TRBJ2-3, with unresolved D. Germline V gene sequence: CDR1 MGHRA, CDR2 YSYEKL. V was shortened by 3 bases and J by 0 bases, with 13 bases between the two germline ends. CDR3 size: 16 residues. This CDR3 reads CASSQPLRISTDTQYF. The CDR3 DNA is TGCGCCAGCAGCCAGCCTCTCCGGATAAGCACAGATACGCAGTATTTT.

At least ten counts were recorded for this clonotype. The chain uses TRBV11-2 and TRBJ2-5; perhaps TRBD2 as D (6 bases). The CDR3 is 13 amino acids. V was cut by 3 bases and J by 9 bases, with 14 bases left in between. The germline V gene has CDR1 SGHAT and CDR2 FQNNGV. Here the CDR3 DNA reads TGTGCCAGCAGCTTGAGGGAGGAAGGGGCCCAGTACTTC. Its translation: CASSLREEGAQYF.

This clonotype came up many times. The V call is TRBV27, the J call TRBJ1-5; tentative D call: TRBD1 (6 bases). Trimming removed 0 bases at V and 11 bases at J, with 17 bases between. Germline V gene data show CDR1 as MNHEY and CDR2 as SMNVEV (reference sequence). The CDR3 has 15 amino acids. For the CDR3, the DNA is TGTGCCAGCAGTTTATCAGAGGAGGGGGGGAGCGCCCAGCATTTT. It yields the protein CASSLSEEGGSAQHF.

This sequence joins TRBV10-3 and TRBJ2-7; TRBD2 might be the D (6 bases). The CDR3 has 15 amino acids. The V gene lost 7 bases and the J gene lost 3 bases, with 19 bases spanning the gap. The germline V gene has CDR1 ENHRY and CDR2 SYGVKD. The CDR3 coding sequence is TGTGCCATCAAAGATGGCGGGAAACTCCTCTACGAGCAGTACTTC. Translating it yields CAIKDGGKLLYEQYF.

This clonotype was recorded many times. The chain is built from TRBV27 and TRBJ2-3; TRBD1 is a possible D gene (6 bases). This CDR3 is 14 amino acids long. From germline, CDR1 is MNHEY and CDR2 SMNVEV (reference sequence). Trimming removed 5 bases at V and 2 bases at J, with 11 bases between. The CDR3 loop is CASSTGQYTDTQYF. Written as DNA, the CDR3 is TGTGCCAGCAGTACAGGACAGTACACAGATACGCAGTATTTT.

This clonotype was counted many times. CDR3 in amino acids: CASSGAGGNTGELFF. CDR3 nucleotides: TGTGCCAGCAGTGGGGCAGGGGGCAACACCGGGGAGCTGTTTTTT. The gene calls are TRBV2 and TRBJ2-2; 8 nucleotides line up with TRBD1. This CDR3 region has 15 residues. V trimming: 4 bases; J trimming: 2 bases; junction bases outside the gene matches: 3. Per the germline V gene, CDR1 is SNHLY and CDR2 is FYNNEI.

In its sample, this clonotype was seen many times. The chain carries TRBV29-1 and TRBJ1-1; TRBD1 matches at 7 bases. Trimming at V came to 6 bases and at J to 2 bases, leaving 6 bases not matched to a gene. This CDR3 has 13 amino acids. Germline V gene lookup returns CDR1 SQVTM and CDR2 ANQGSEA. Here the CDR3 DNA reads TGCAGCGTGAACCGGGACAGTAACACTGAAGCTTTCTTT. Translation gives CSVNRDSNTEAFF.

Ten or more counts support this clonotype. V usage is TRBV12-3 or TRBV12-4 and J usage is TRBJ1-2; TRBD1 matches 7 bases. The junction had 13 bases not matched to a gene; V was cut back by 6 bases and J by 6 bases. This CDR3 has 15 amino acids. CDR3 in DNA: TGTGCCAGCAGCCAAGGGGGGGGGGACAGTCATGGCTACACCTTC. Amino acid sequence: CASSQGGGDSHGYTF.